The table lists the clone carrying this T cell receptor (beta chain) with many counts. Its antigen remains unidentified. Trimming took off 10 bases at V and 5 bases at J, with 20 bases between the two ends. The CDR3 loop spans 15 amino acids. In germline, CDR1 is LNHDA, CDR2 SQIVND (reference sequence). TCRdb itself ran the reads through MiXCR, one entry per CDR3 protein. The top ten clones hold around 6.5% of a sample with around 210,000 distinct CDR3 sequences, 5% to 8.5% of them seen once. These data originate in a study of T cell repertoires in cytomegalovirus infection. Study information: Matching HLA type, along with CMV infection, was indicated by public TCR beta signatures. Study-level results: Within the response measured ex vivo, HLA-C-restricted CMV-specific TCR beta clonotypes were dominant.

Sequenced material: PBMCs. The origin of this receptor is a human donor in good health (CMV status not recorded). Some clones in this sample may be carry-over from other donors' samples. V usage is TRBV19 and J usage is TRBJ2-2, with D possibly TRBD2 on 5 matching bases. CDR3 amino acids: CATGARALGTGELFF. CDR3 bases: TGTGCCACTGGAGCGCGGGCTTTGGGGACCGGGGAGCTGTTTTTT.